This T cell receptor (beta chain) stems from a study of shared clonotypes between healthy human individuals. The overall study: Donors had three CD4 naive, three CD4 memory, two CD8 naive and one CD8 memory plate apiece.

The CDR3 is 11 amino acids. Germline CDR1 reads DFQATT; CDR2 reads SNEGSKA (reference sequence). Trimming stripped 5 bases from V and 6 bases from J, with 7 bases between. Each cell subset's genomic DNA was divided evenly among several immunoSEQ plates. TCRdb's table, derived via immunoSEQ multiplex PCR, lists solely in-frame clones and lacks some. Among some 1 million clones listed, roughly 70% were seen once. Donors were healthy HIV-negative adults without recent acute infections or vaccinations. Only Caucasian adults living in Nashville, Tennessee made up the donor group. The chain recombines TRBV20-1 with TRBJ2-2; D is unresolved. This clonotype was sampled from a man aged 18 to 35 in good health. Material for sequencing was memory CD4+ T cells sorted from blood. Subset meaning: CD45RA-negative fraction. The CDR3 is CSAADAGELFF. The DNA of the CDR3 is TGCAGTGCTGCGGACGCCGGGGAGCTGTTTTTT.